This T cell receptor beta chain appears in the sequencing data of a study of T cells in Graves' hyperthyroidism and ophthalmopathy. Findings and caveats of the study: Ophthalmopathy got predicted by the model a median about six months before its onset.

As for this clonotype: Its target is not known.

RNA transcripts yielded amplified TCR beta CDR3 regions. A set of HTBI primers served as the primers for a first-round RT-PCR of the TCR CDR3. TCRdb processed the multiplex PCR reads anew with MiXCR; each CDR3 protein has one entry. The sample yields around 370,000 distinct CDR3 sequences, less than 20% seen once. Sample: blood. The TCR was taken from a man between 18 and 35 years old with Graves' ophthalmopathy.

The CDR3 loop is CATSEGLGDEQFF. CDR3 sequence (DNA): TGTGCCACCAGCGAGGGCTTGGGGGATGAGCAGTTCTTC. V gene TRBV15 combines with J gene TRBJ2-1; D possibly uses TRBD1 or TRBD2 (5 bases each). The CDR3 runs 13 residues. Germline loops: CDR1 LNHNV, CDR2 YYDKDF (reference sequence). Between the trimmed V and J ends, which lost 5 bases and 8 bases, there was a span of 13 bases. The full variable domain, its missing parts supplied by reference TRBV15 and TRBJ2-1, is DAMVIQNPRYQVTQFGKPVTLSCSQTLNHNVMYWYQQKSSQAPKLLFHYYDKDFNNEADTPDNFQSRRPNTSFCFLDIRSPGLGDTAMYLCATSEGLGDEQFFGPGTRLTVL.